This T cell receptor beta chain derives from a study of CD8 T cells in Susac syndrome. Germline CDR1 is SQVTM and CDR2 is ANQGSEA. The CDR3 contains 12 residues. V was trimmed by 5 bases and J by 4 bases, leaving 11 bases between them. The RNA input was roughly 0.5 to 1 ug, and it was reverse transcribed with random hexamers. The method of amplification for TCR beta CDR3 was immunoSEQ multiplex PCR, covering 54 Vbeta and 13 Jbeta. TCRdb ran MiXCR on the immunoSEQ multiplex PCR reads and lists one entry per CDR3 protein. The sample has about 150,000 distinct CDR3 sequences, 95% to 96% seen once. The origin of this receptor is a human donor with multiple sclerosis. The chain links TRBV29-1 to TRBJ1-1; the D gene is possibly TRBD1 (5 bases). Sequencing was done on a sample of CD8+ T cells from PBMCs. This chain's CDR3 is CSVQGRGTEAFF. CDR3 in DNA: TGCAGCGTTCAGGGTAGAGGCACTGAAGCTTTCTTT. Full variable domain (missing parts from reference TRBV29-1 and TRBJ1-1): SAVISQKPSRDICQRGTSLTIQCQVDSQVTMMFWYRQQPGQSLTLIATANQGSEATYESGFVIDKFPISRPNLTFSTLTVSNMSPEDSSIYLCSVQGRGTEAFFGQGTRLTVV.